The TCR beta chain under discussion was sequenced for a study of response to subunit inactivated influenza vaccine. Study-level points and caveats: The authors put forward the suggestion that each seasonal influenza vaccination may bring in only a limited number of new T cells.

In TCRdb, the RT-PCR reads were re-called with MiXCR into one record per CDR3 protein. The sample lists hundreds of thousands of distinct CDR3 sequences; 15% to 18% were seen once. Germline V gene lookup returns CDR1 SSHAT and CDR2 FNYEAQ (reference sequence). The CDR3 totals 15 residues. Trimming at V came to 5 bases and at J to 3 bases, leaving 3 bases not matched to a gene. The sample holds many counts of this clonotype. Its antigen is currently unknown. The chain has TRBV7-7 and TRBJ2-2; 10 nucleotides align to TRBD1. The sequencing used PBMCs from blood, collected 12 days after vaccination. The receptor was isolated from a man in his fifties or sixties who received an inactivated influenza vaccine. CDR3: CASSPGQGHTGELFF. CDR3 DNA sequence: TGTGCCAGCAGCCCGGGACAGGGGCACACCGGGGAGCTGTTTTTT.